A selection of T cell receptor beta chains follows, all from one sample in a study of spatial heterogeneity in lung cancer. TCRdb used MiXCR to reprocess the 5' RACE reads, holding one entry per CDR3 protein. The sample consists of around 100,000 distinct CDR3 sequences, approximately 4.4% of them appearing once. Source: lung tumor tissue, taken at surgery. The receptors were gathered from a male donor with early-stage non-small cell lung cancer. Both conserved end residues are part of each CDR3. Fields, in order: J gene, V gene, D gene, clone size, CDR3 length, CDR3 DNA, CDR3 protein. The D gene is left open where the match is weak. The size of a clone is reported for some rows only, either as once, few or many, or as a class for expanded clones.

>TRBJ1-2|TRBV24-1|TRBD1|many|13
TGTGCCACCAGTGAGGGACAGGCCTATGGCTACACCTTC
CATSEGQAYGYTF
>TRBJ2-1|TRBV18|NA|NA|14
TGTGCCAGCTCACCCGAGTGGGGGGAGAATGAGCAGTTCTTC
CASSPEWGENEQFF
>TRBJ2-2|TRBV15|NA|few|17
TGTGCCACCAGCAGAGTAGTAGGGCCGGTATTGGTCGGGGAGCTGTTTTTT
CATSRVVGPVLVGELFF
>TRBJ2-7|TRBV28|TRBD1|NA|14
TGTGCCAGCAGCCCCGTGACAGGGGACTACGAGCAGTACTTC
CASSPVTGDYEQYF
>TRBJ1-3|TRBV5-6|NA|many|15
TGTGCCAGCAGCTTAACAGGGAACGCTGGAAACACCATATATTTT
CASSLTGNAGNTIYF
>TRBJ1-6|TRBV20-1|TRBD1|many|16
TGCAGTGCTAGAGATGGGACCCTGGGACAGTCTTCACCCCTCCACTTT
CSARDGTLGQSSPLHF
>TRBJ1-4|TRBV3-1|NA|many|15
TGTGCCAGCAGCCAAGGCCTCGACCTTGGGGAAAAACTGTTTTTT
CASSQGLDLGEKLFF
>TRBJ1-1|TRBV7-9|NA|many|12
TGTGCCAGCAGAAGGGGTAACACTGAAGCTTTCTTT
CASRRGNTEAFF
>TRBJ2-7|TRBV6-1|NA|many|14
TGTGCCAGCACCCGGGACCGAAGTACCTACGAGCAGTACTTC
CASTRDRSTYEQYF
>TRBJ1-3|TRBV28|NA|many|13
TGTGCCAGCAGCCACAACTCTGGAAACACCATATATTTT
CASSHNSGNTIYF
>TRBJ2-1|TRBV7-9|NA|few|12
TGTGCCAGCAGCTTAAATCTGGGTGAGCAGTTCTTC
CASSLNLGEQFF
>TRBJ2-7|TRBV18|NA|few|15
TGTGCCAGCTCACCACCGACGACGTCCAACTACGAGCAGTACTTC
CASSPPTTSNYEQYF
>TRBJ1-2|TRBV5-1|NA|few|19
TGCGCCAGCAGCTTGGAGTGGGGCGGAGTTTGGCCTCAAAACTATGGCTACACCTTC
CASSLEWGGVWPQNYGYTF
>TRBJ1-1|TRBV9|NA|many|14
TGTGCCAGCAGCGTAGGAATACGTAACACTGAAGCTTTCTTT
CASSVGIRNTEAFF
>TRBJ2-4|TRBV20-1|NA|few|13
TGCAGTGCTCATGACAGAGCCAAAAACATTCAGTACTTC
CSAHDRAKNIQYF
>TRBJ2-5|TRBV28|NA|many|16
TGTGCCACCTATAGCCGGGAGCCGGAATTCCAAGAGACCCAGTACTTC
CATYSREPEFQETQYF
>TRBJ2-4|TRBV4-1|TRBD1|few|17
TGCGCCAGCAGCCAAATGCCCCAGGGGGTCCTCAAAAACATTCAGTACTTC
CASSQMPQGVLKNIQYF
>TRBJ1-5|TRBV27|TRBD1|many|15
TGTGCCAGCAGTTTACCTAGGGGGCGAAATCAGCCCCAGCATTTT
CASSLPRGRNQPQHF
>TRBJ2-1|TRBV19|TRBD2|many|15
TGTGCCAGTAGTATAGAGGATAGCGGGTACAATGAGCAGTTCTTC
CASSIEDSGYNEQFF
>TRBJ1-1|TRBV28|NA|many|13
TGTGCCAGCAGTTACCGGGGATTCACTGAAGCTTTCTTT
CASSYRGFTEAFF
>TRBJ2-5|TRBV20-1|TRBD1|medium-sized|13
TGCAGTGCAACAGGGGGCTCAGGAGAGACCCAGTACTTC
CSATGGSGETQYF
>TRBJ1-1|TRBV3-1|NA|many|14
TGTGCCAGCAGCCAAGGCGGAGGACATCTTGAAACTTTCTTT
CASSQGGGHLETFF
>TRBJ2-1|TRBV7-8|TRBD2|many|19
TGTGCCAGCAGGCAAGGTCGGCTAGCGGGAGATCGTTCCTACAATGAGCAGTTCTTC
CASRQGRLAGDRSYNEQFF
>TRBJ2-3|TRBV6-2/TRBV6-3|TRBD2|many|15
TGTGCCAGCAGTGTACTAGCGGGAGGGCCCTATACGCAGTATTTT
CASSVLAGGPYTQYF
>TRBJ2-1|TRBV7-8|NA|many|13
TGTGCCAGCAGCTACTCCCCTGGGTATGAGCAGTTCTTC
CASSYSPGYEQFF
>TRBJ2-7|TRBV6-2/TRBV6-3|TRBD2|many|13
TGTGCCAGCAGTGTAGCGGGAGGGTACGAGCAGTACTTC
CASSVAGGYEQYF
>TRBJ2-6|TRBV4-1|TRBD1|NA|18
TGCGCCAGCAGCCAGGAAGGGACAGGGGGTTCTGGGGCCAACGTCCTGACTTTC
CASSQEGTGGSGANVLTF
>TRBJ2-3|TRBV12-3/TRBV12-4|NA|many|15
TGTGCCAGCAGTTTTGCCAGAACTAGCACAGATACGCAGTATTTT
CASSFARTSTDTQYF
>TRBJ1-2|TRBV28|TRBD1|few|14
TGTGCCAGCACCTCCGCCGGGACAGCGGCCGGCTACACCTTC
CASTSAGTAAGYTF
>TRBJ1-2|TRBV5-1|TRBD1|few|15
TGCGCCAGCAGCCTCATAACCGGGACAGGGCTTGGCTACACCTTC
CASSLITGTGLGYTF
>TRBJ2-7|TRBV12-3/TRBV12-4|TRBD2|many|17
TGTGCCAGCAGTTTATCCCCCATAGCGGGTGTACCCTACGAGCAGTACTTC
CASSLSPIAGVPYEQYF
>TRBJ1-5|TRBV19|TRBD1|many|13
TGTGCCAGTGGGGACAGGGGTTTTCAGCCCCAGCATTTT
CASGDRGFQPQHF
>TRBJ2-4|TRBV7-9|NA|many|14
TGTGCCAGCAGCTTAAATGAGGGACTGAACATTCAGTACTTC
CASSLNEGLNIQYF
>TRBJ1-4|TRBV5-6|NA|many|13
TGTGCCACTTCGGTGGGGGGCGGCGAAAAACTGTTTTTT
CATSVGGGEKLFF
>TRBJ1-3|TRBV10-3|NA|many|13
TGTGCCATCAGTGATGGGGCTGGAAACACCATATATTTT
CAISDGAGNTIYF
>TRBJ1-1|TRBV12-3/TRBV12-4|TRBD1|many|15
TGTGCCAGCAGTATTAAGACAGGGTATGTGACTGAAGCTTTCTTT
CASSIKTGYVTEAFF
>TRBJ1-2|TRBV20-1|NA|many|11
TGCAGTGCTAGTCCAGGCGGGGGCTACACCTTC
CSASPGGGYTF
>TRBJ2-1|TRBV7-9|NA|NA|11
TGTGCCAGCAGCTACAACAGGGAGCAGTTCTTC
CASSYNREQFF
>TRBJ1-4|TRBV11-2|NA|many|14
TGTGCCAGCAGCCTATCGGGTACTAATGAAAAACTGTTTTTT
CASSLSGTNEKLFF
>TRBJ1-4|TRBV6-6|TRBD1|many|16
TGTGCCAGCAGACCCCCACCCGGACAGGGGGATGAAAAACTGTTTTTT
CASRPPPGQGDEKLFF
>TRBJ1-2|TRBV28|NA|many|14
TGTGCCAGCAGTTTAACAGCCCCGAACTATGGCTACACCTTC
CASSLTAPNYGYTF
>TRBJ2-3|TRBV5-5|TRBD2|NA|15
TGTGCCAGCAGCTTCCGGACTAGCAGCACAGATACGCAGTATTTT
CASSFRTSSTDTQYF
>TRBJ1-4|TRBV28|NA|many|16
TGTGCCAGCAGCACCTCCCCAGGGGCGAAAACGGAAAAACTGTTTTTT
CASSTSPGAKTEKLFF
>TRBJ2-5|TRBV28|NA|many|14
TGTGCCAGCAGCCCACGGGGACTGAAAGAGACCCAGTACTTC
CASSPRGLKETQYF
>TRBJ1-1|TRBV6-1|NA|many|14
TGTGCCAGCACGTTTCTTGTTGTGAACACTGAAGCTTTCTTT
CASTFLVVNTEAFF
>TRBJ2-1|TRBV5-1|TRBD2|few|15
TGCGCCAGCAGCTTGGGAGCGGGAGGGCCTGGTGAGCAGTTCTTC
CASSLGAGGPGEQFF
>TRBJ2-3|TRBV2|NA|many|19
TGTGCCAGCAGTGAAGTCACGGGACAGAGCGGGATTCGTATAGATACGCAGTATTTT
CASSEVTGQSGIRIDTQYF
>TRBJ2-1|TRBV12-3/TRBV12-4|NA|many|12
TGTGCCAGCAGTTTGGAGGGCGGAGAGCAGTTCTTC
CASSLEGGEQFF
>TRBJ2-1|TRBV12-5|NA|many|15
TGTGCTAGTGGTTTAGATGCAGGGTCCATCAATGAGCAGTTCTTC
CASGLDAGSINEQFF
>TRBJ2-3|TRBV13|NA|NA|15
TGTGCCAGCAGCCGCGGGACGTCCAGCACAGATACGCAGTATTTT
CASSRGTSSTDTQYF
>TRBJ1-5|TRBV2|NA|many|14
TGTGCCAGCAGTGACGGGGGAGGCAATCAGCCCCAGCATTTT
CASSDGGGNQPQHF
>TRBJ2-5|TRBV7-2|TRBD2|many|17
TGTGCCAGCAGCGTAGGACTAGCGGGAGCCTCGTCGGGGACCCAGTACTTC
CASSVGLAGASSGTQYF